The 8 T cell receptor beta chains in this list originate from one sample, sequenced in a study of T-cell reconstitution after alpha-beta-depleted transplantation in children. Unique molecular identifiers tagged the TCRbeta library. TCRdb passed the PCR reads through MiXCR, listing each CDR3 protein once. The data show around 130,000 distinct CDR3 sequences, roughly 10% seen once. The sample in question was PBMCs, mostly from graft donor cells, obtained 180 days after TCRalphabeta/CD19-depleted stem cell transplant. These receptors were taken from a girl under three years old who had a stem cell transplant for combined immunodeficiency, so the T cells may come from the graft donor.

In its sample, this clonotype was seen a few times. The V and J genes are TRBV20-1 and TRBJ2-4, with TRBD1 identical over 7 bases. Germline CDR1 and CDR2: DFQATT and SNEGSKA (reference sequence). The V and J ends lost 4 bases and 0 bases, in that order; junction bases with no gene match: 12. The length of the CDR3 is 17 residues. In DNA form, the CDR3 reads TGCAGTGCTATTGGGACAGCCGTCGGTCTAGCCAAAAACATTCAGTACTTC. Translation: CSAIGTAVGLAKNIQYF.

The chain is built from TRBV20-1 and TRBJ2-7, with 11 bases fitting TRBD2. Germline trimming cut 4 bases from V and 6 bases from J; bases unmatched to any gene: 14. Germline V gene sequence: CDR1 DFQATT, CDR2 SNEGSKA (reference sequence). The CDR3 runs 16 residues. The CDR3: CSAITSGGAWGGEQYF. Written as DNA, the CDR3 is TGCAGTGCTATTACTAGCGGGGGCGCCTGGGGGGGCGAGCAGTACTTC.

This clonotype was observed a handful of times. V and J are TRBV20-1 and TRBJ2-4; 7 bases are shared with TRBD1. From germline, CDR1 is DFQATT and CDR2 SNEGSKA (reference sequence). Losses at the gene ends were 5 bases for V and 7 bases for J; bases not matched to a gene: 5. The CDR3 is 12 amino acids. CDR3 sequence (DNA): TGCAGTGCTCGAGGGACAGTTAACATTCAGTACTTC. Its translation is CSARGTVNIQYF.

This chain connects TRBV10-3 to TRBJ2-7, with D tentatively TRBD1 (5 bases). Germline CDR1 reads ENHRY; CDR2 reads SYGVKD. The CDR3 has 16 amino acids. The V end was cut by 0 bases, the J end by 0 bases, with 12 bases between. The DNA of the CDR3 is TGTGCCATCAGTGAGTCGCAGGGCTACAGCTCCTACGAGCAGTACTTC. As protein: CAISESQGYSSYEQYF.

The rearrangement uses TRBV4-3 and TRBJ2-2; D not certain. CDR1 and CDR2 (germline): LGHNA, YSLEER. Deletions cut 4 bases from V and 6 bases from J, with 12 bases between. The CDR3 sequence is 14 residues long. CDR3 residues: CASSPHPESGELFF. The CDR3 DNA follows: TGCGCCAGCAGCCCGCACCCGGAGTCCGGGGAGCTGTTTTTT.

The chain has TRBV6-2 or TRBV6-3 and TRBJ2-1, with 10 bases aligning to TRBD2. V lost 2 bases and J lost 2; bases outside the gene matches: 3. CDR3 length: 16 amino acids. Germline CDR1 reads MNHEY; CDR2 reads SVGEGT. CDR3 residues: CASSYPTSGTYNEQFF. The CDR3 region has the DNA TGTGCCAGCAGTTACCCAACTAGCGGGACCTACAATGAGCAGTTCTTC.

This chain links TRBV12-3 or TRBV12-4 with TRBJ2-5; 8 nucleotides line up with TRBD1. V shed 5 bases, J shed 2 bases, and the junction held 7 bases outside the gene matches. The CDR3 spans 15 residues. The CDR3 region is CASSPGQAMQETQYF. DNA of the CDR3: TGTGCCAGCAGTCCGGGACAGGCCATGCAAGAGACCCAGTACTTC.

This chain uses TRBV12-3 or TRBV12-4 with TRBJ1-4; D possibly corresponds to TRBD1 (5 bases). Trimming left V 6 bases short and J 0 bases short, with 11 bases between. This CDR3 is built from 15 residues. DNA of the CDR3: TGTGCCAGCAGCCTTGGGGGGGCAACTAATGAAAAACTGTTTTTT. Protein: CASSLGGATNEKLFF.